A selection of T cell receptor beta chains follows, all from one sample in a study of spatial heterogeneity in lung cancer. TCRdb used MiXCR to reprocess the 5' RACE reads, holding one entry per CDR3 protein. The table lists about 23,000 distinct CDR3 sequences, approximately 4.7% of them singletons. The source material was PBMCs, sampled at surgery. All receptors come from a male donor with early-stage non-small cell lung cancer. The CDR3 runs from the conserved cysteine through the conserved F or W. The D gene is left open where the match is weak. The listing skips clone size in some rows; elsewhere it reads once, few, many or a size class.

cdr3_nt cdr3_aa j_call clone_size d_call v_call
TGTGCCAGCAGTTACCAGGGTTCGGCGACGGAGCAGTACTTC CASSYQGSATEQYF TRBJ2-7 many NA TRBV6-5
TGTGCCAGCAGCTTGGCTTGGGACTACGAGCAGTACTTC CASSLAWDYEQYF TRBJ2-7 medium-sized NA TRBV5-5
TGTGCCAGCAGCTTACGGACAGGATGGTCAGATACGCAGTATTTT CASSLRTGWSDTQYF TRBJ2-3 many TRBD1 TRBV11-2
TGCGCCAGCAGTCAATCGCTGGCGGCCCTTAACAATGAGCAGTTCTTC CASSQSLAALNNEQFF TRBJ2-1 many NA TRBV23-1
TGTGCCAGCAGCCCGAGGACAGGGAGATATAGCAATCAGCCCCAGCATTTT CASSPRTGRYSNQPQHF TRBJ1-5 many TRBD1 TRBV7-2
TGTGCCAGCACCTCCTGGAGGGACAGAGACTACGAGCAGTACTTC CASTSWRDRDYEQYF TRBJ2-7 many NA TRBV6-2/TRBV6-3
TGTGCCAGCACCAAACCGGAGGGGCGGAACTATGGCTACACCTTC CASTKPEGRNYGYTF TRBJ1-2 many NA TRBV28
TGTGCCAGCAGCGGATCCGGGACTAAGGCGACCCAGTACTTC CASSGSGTKATQYF TRBJ2-5 medium-sized TRBD2 TRBV7-9
TGTGCCAGCAGCCCCCTTGTTGGCGGTAACAATGAGCAGTTCTTC CASSPLVGGNNEQFF TRBJ2-1 many NA TRBV3-1
TGTGCCAGCCGCCTTGAGGGAGGAAGGGAGCAGTACTTC CASRLEGGREQYF TRBJ2-7 many NA TRBV5-4
TGCGCCAGCAGCCTGGGAGGGGATCAGCCCCAGCATTTT CASSLGGDQPQHF TRBJ1-5 many NA TRBV5-1
TGTGCCAGCAGTTACCGGACCCTGGGGAAAAAACTGTTTTTT CASSYRTLGKKLFF TRBJ1-4 many NA TRBV6-5
TGTGCCAGCAGCTTGGGTCCCCTCCGGGCGACTAACTATGGCTACACCTTC CASSLGPLRATNYGYTF TRBJ1-2 many NA TRBV7-3
TGCGCCAGCAGCCAAGAGGCCAGGGGGCTGGGTTCACCCCTCCACTTT CASSQEARGLGSPLHF TRBJ1-6 many TRBD1 TRBV4-1
TGTGCCACCAGCAGATTTCCCCTGACGCTCTACGAGCAGTACTTC CATSRFPLTLYEQYF TRBJ2-7 many NA TRBV15
TGTGCCAGCAGCTCCGCCCCCCTTTACAATGAGCAGTTCTTC CASSSAPLYNEQFF TRBJ2-1 many NA TRBV7-3
TGCGCCAGCAGCTTGGGACTAGCGGACTACGAGCAGTACTTC CASSLGLADYEQYF TRBJ2-7 many TRBD2 TRBV5-1
TGTGCCAGCAGCTCGGGACAGGGGCTAGCAGAGACCCAGTACTTC CASSSGQGLAETQYF TRBJ2-5 many TRBD1 TRBV7-7
TGCGCCAGCAGCTTGGCCGGGACTAGCGGGGGGTACGAGCAGTACTTC CASSLAGTSGGYEQYF TRBJ2-7 many TRBD2 TRBV5-1
TGTGCCAGCAGCCCACGACAGGGGGCGACCGGGGAGCTGTTTTTT CASSPRQGATGELFF TRBJ2-2 many TRBD1 TRBV7-2
TGTGCCAGCAGTGAACCCGGGGGTCCGGGTGGGACTGAAGCTTTCTTT CASSEPGGPGGTEAFF TRBJ1-1 many NA TRBV6-1
TGTGCCAGTGTCGGGGAGGGTTCTGGGGCCAACGTCCTGACTTTC CASVGEGSGANVLTF TRBJ2-6 many TRBD2 TRBV4-2
TGTGCCAGCAGCCCCGGGGGGAGCAATCAGCCCCAGCATTTT CASSPGGSNQPQHF TRBJ1-5 many NA TRBV9
TGTGCCAGCTCAGCGACTAGCGGAACCTCCTACGAGCAGTACTTC CASSATSGTSYEQYF TRBJ2-7 many TRBD2 TRBV18
TGTGCCAGCAGTTATAACTTTCAAGAGACCCAGTACTTC CASSYNFQETQYF TRBJ2-5 few NA TRBV6-9
TGCGCCAGCAGCTTTGGTACTAGCACAGATACGCAGTATTTT CASSFGTSTDTQYF TRBJ2-3 many NA TRBV5-1
TGTGCCAGCAAAACACAGGGTGCCTACGAGCAGTACTTC CASKTQGAYEQYF TRBJ2-7 medium-sized NA TRBV13
TGTGCCAGCAGTGTTGGGTCAGGGACACAGCCCCAGCATTTT CASSVGSGTQPQHF TRBJ1-5 many NA TRBV6-1
TGTGCCAGCAGCGCGGGACTAGGCTCCGGGGAGCTGTTTTTT CASSAGLGSGELFF TRBJ2-2 medium-sized TRBD2 TRBV7-2
TGTGCCAGCAGGACAGGGGTCGGCGGGGAGCTGTTTTTT CASRTGVGGELFF TRBJ2-2 NA TRBD1 TRBV2
TGTGCCAGCAGTGAATTGAGACTAGAAGAAAATGAGCAGTTCTTC CASSELRLEENEQFF TRBJ2-1 many NA TRBV2
TGTGCCAGAAACCAAAGGGGGTACAATGAGCAGTTCTTC CARNQRGYNEQFF TRBJ2-1 many NA TRBV27
TGTGCCAGCAGCCCAGGGAGGGGACAGGGCAACAATGAGCAGTTCTTC CASSPGRGQGNNEQFF TRBJ2-1 many TRBD1 TRBV7-2
TGTGCCTGGAGTCGGCGGGAGATCACAGATACGCAGTATTTT CAWSRREITDTQYF TRBJ2-3 few TRBD2 TRBV30
TGTGCCAGCAGTTACGGACAGAGTGGCGGGGAGCTGTTTTTT CASSYGQSGGELFF TRBJ2-2 many NA TRBV6-6
TGCGGGACTAGAACTTCCTACGAGCAGTACTTC CGTRTSYEQYF TRBJ2-7 many TRBD2 TRBV28
TGTGCCAGCCTTAATCGACCAGGGGGCGGCTATGGCTACACCTTC CASLNRPGGGYGYTF TRBJ1-2 few TRBD1 TRBV19
TGTGCCAGCAGTGGGGGGCGCAGTAGCGGGAGTTTCTACGAGCAGTACTTC CASSGGRSSGSFYEQYF TRBJ2-7 many TRBD2 TRBV12-3/TRBV12-4
TGCAGTGCTAGTGACTCGGGGGGAAACACCATATATTTT CSASDSGGNTIYF TRBJ1-3 many NA TRBV20-1
TGCGCCACCAGTACCGGGCCTGGGGCCTACGAGCAGTACTTC CATSTGPGAYEQYF TRBJ2-7 many NA TRBV5-1
TGTGCCAGCAGTTACGGGGGGGGAGAGAACACTGAAGCTTTCTTT CASSYGGGENTEAFF TRBJ1-1 many NA TRBV6-6
TGCAGCGTTCAGAACCAGGGTGGCAATCAGCCCCAGCATTTT CSVQNQGGNQPQHF TRBJ1-5 NA NA TRBV29-1
TGTGCCAGCAGGAATGGGGTTTCTAGCACAGATACGCAGTATTTT CASRNGVSSTDTQYF TRBJ2-3 many NA TRBV2
TGTGCCAGCAGCTATAGCGTGGGGGAGACCCAGTACTTC CASSYSVGETQYF TRBJ2-5 many NA TRBV7-3
TGTGCCTGCAGACTAGCGGGGGGAAACACCGGGGAGCTGTTTTTT CACRLAGGNTGELFF TRBJ2-2 NA TRBD2 TRBV30
TGCGCCAGTGCCCGGGACACCCTATACGAGCAGTACTTC CASARDTLYEQYF TRBJ2-7 many NA TRBV4-3
TGCAGCGTTCCCGCTAGCGGGGGGGATGCACGGGCACCCGGGGAGCTGTTTTTT CSVPASGGDARAPGELFF TRBJ2-2 NA TRBD2 TRBV29-1
TGCAGCGTTGAGGGCGGGAGGGCCTACGAGCAGTACTTC CSVEGGRAYEQYF TRBJ2-7 many TRBD2 TRBV29-1
TGTGCCATCAGTGCCACAGGGGGCTACGAGCAGTACTTC CAISATGGYEQYF TRBJ2-7 many TRBD1 TRBV10-3
TGTGCCACCAGTGATTCTTGGGACAGCTCCTACGAGCAGTACTTC CATSDSWDSSYEQYF TRBJ2-7 medium-sized TRBD1 TRBV24-1
TGCGCCAGCAGCCCCCAGGAGACAGATACGCAGTATTTT CASSPQETDTQYF TRBJ2-3 NA NA TRBV4-1
TGCAGTGCTAGTTGGTTGGACGGCCGGGTTCCGGAGACCCAGTACTTC CSASWLDGRVPETQYF TRBJ2-5 many NA TRBV20-1
TGTGCCAGCACTAACGGCAGGAATGGCTACACCTTC CASTNGRNGYTF TRBJ1-2 many NA TRBV6-5
TGTGCCAGCAGTTGGTCACAGGGGGATGGCTACACCTTC CASSWSQGDGYTF TRBJ1-2 NA TRBD1 TRBV6-5
TGTGCCAGCAGCCAAGACTTGACGGCTGGAAACACCATATATTTT CASSQDLTAGNTIYF TRBJ1-3 many NA TRBV3-1
TGTGCCAGCAGGTGGGACGGGAGCTCCTACGAGCAGTACTTC CASRWDGSSYEQYF TRBJ2-7 many NA TRBV27
TGTGCCAGCAGCTTAGCCCCGGGACAGGGGGTTAGAAACACTGAAGCTTTCTTT CASSLAPGQGVRNTEAFF TRBJ1-1 many TRBD1 TRBV7-9
TGTGCCAGCAGCTTCCCTGGGGCCAACGTCCTGACTTTC CASSFPGANVLTF TRBJ2-6 many NA TRBV7-3